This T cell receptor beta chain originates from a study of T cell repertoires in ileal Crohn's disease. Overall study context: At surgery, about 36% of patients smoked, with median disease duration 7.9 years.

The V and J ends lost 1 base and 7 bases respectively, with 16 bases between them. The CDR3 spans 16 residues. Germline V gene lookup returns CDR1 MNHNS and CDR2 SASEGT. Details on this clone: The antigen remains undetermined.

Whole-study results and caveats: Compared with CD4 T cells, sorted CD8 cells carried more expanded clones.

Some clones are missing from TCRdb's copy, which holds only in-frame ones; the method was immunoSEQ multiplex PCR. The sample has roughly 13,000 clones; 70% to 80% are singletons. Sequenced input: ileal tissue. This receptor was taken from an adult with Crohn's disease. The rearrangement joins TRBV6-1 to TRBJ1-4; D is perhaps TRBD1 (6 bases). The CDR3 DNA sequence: TGTGCCAGCAGTGAAGAGGGGGATCCGGCGGGTGAAAAACTGTTTTTT. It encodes CASSEEGDPAGEKLFF.